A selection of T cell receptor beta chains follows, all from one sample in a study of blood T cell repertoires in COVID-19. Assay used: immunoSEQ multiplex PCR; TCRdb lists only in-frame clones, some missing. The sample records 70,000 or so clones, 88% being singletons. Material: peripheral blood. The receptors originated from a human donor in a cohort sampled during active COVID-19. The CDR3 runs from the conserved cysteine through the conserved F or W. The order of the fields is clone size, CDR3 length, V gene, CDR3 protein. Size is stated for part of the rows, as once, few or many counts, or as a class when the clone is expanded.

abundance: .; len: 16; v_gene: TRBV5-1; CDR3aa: CASSLEAVLLINEQFF
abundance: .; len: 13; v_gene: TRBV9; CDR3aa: CASSVGSGDTQYF
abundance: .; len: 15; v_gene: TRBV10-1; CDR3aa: CASSEGTLAGDTQYF
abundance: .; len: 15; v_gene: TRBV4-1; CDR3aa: CASAYADRMNTEAFF
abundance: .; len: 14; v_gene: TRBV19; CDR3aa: CASSQAARDSVQYF
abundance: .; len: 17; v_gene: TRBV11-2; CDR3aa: CASSFLGGTSSTGELFF
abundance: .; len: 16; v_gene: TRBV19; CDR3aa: CASSVRLAGSYNEQFF
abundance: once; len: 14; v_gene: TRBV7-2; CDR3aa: CASSLGQGVDIQYF
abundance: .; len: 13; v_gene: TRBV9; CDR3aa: CASSVGQGGEQYF
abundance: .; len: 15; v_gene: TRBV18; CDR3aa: CASSPTPGIFNEQYF
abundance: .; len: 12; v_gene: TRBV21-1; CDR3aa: CAGGGRGGGYTF
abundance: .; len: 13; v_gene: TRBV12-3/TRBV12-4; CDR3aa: CASSYLPAYEQYF
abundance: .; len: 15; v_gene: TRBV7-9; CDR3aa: CASSLTGSYNSPLHF
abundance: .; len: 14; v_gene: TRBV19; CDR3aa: CASMRGLGYNEQFF
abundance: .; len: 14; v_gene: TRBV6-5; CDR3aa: CASTRTGILYGYTF
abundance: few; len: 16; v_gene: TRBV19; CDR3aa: CASSMDSQRIYNEQFF
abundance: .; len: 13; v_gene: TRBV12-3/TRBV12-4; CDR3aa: CATPVPGANVLTF
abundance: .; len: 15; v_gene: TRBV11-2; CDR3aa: CASSLTGIIHNEQFF
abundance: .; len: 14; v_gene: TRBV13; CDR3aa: CASRLTGGSETQYF
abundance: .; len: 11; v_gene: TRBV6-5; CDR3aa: CANRTDTEAFF
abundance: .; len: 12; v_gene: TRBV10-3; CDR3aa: CAISESSDEQFF
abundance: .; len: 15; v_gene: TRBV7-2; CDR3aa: CASSSRTSGRDEQFF
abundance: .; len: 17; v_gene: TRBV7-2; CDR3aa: CASSSMGLPGSKDTQYF
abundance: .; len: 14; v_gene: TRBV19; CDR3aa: CASSHWTGTGEQYF
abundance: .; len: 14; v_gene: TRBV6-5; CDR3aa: CASSRGGGNYGYTF
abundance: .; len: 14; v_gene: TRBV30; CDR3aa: CAWSVQSGTDTQYF
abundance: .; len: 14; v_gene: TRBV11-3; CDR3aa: CASSPGLEGNEQFF